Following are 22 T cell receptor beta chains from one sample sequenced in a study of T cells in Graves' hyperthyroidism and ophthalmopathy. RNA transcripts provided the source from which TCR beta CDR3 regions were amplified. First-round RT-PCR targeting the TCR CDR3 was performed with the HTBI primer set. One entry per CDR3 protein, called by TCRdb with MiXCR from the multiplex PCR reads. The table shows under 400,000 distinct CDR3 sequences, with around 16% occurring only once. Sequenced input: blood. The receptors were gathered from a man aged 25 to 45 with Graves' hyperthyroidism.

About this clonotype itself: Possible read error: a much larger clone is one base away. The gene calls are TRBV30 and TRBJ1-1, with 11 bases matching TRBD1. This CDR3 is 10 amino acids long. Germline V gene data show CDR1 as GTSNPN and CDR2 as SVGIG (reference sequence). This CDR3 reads CGGQGAEVFF. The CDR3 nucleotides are TGTGGCGGACAGGGGGCCGAAGTTTTCTTT. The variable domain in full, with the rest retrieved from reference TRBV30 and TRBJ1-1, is SQTIHQWPATLVQPVGSPLSLECTVEGTSNPNLYWYRQAAGRGLQLLFYSVGIGQISSEVPQNLSASRPQDRQFILSSKKLLLSDSGFYLCGGQGAEVFFGQGTRLTVV.

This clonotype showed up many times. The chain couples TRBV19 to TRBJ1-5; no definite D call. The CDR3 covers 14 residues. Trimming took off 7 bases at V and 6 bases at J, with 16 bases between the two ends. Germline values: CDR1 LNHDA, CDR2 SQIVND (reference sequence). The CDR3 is CASMRARVGQPQHF. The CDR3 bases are TGTGCCAGTATGCGGGCGAGGGTTGGTCAGCCCCAGCATTTT.

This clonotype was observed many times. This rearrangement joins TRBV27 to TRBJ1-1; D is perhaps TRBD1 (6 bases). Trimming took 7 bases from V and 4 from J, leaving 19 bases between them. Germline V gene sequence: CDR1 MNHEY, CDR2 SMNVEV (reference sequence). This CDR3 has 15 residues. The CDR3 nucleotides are TGTGCCAGCAATTTCGGGCAGGGGACGGGCACTGAAGCTTTCTTT. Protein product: CASNFGQGTGTEAFF.

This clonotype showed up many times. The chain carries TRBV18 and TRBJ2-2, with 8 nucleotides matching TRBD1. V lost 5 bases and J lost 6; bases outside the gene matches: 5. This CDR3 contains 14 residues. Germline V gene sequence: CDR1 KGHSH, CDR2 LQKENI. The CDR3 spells CASSADRVAGELFF. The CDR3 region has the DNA TGTGCCAGCTCAGCGGACAGGGTCGCCGGGGAGCTGTTTTTT.

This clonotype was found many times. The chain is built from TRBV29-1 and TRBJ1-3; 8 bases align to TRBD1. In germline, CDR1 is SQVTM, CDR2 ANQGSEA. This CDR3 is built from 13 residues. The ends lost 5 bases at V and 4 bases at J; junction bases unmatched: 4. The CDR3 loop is CSVSSGGGNTIYF. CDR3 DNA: TGCAGCGTTTCTTCAGGGGGCGGAAACACCATATATTTT.

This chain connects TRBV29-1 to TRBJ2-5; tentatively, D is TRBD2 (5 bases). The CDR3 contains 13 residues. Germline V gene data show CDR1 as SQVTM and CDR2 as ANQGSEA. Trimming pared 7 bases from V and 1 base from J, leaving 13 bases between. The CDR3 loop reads CSAARGLQETQYF. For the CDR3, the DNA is TGCAGCGCTGCGCGCGGGCTCCAAGAGACCCAGTACTTC.

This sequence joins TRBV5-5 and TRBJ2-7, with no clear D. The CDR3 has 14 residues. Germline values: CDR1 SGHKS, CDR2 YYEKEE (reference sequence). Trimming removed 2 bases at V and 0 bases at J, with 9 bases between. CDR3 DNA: TGTGCCAGCAGCTTTGCGGTAAGCTCCTACGAGCAGTACTTC. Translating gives CASSFAVSSYEQYF.

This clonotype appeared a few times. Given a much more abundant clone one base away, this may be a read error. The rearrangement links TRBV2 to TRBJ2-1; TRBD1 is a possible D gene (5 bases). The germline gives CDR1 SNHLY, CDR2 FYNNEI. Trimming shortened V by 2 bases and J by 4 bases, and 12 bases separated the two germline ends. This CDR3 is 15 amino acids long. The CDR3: CASSETGGVYNEQFF. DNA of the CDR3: TGTGCCAGCAGTGAAACAGGCGGCGTATACAATGAGCAGTTCTTC. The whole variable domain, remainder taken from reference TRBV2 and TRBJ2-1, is EPEVTQTPSHQVTQMGQEVILRCVPISNHLYFYWYRQILGQKVEFLVSFYNNEISEKSEIFDDQFSVERPDGSNFTLKIRSTKLEDSAMYFCASSETGGVYNEQFFGPGTRLTVL.

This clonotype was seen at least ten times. CDR3 sequence reads: CSARSLPYNEQFF. In DNA form, the CDR3 reads TGCAGTGCCCGGTCGCTGCCCTACAATGAGCAGTTCTTC. V gene TRBV20-1 combines with J gene TRBJ2-1; D not certain. CDR3 length: 13 residues. Germline V gene data show CDR1 as DFQATT and CDR2 as SNEGSKA (reference sequence). Trimming removed 6 bases from V and 2 bases from J, with 11 bases in between.

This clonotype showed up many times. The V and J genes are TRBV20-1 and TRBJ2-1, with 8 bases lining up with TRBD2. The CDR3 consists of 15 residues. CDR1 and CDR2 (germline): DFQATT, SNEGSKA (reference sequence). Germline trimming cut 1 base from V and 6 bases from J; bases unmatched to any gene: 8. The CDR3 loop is CSARAGGLGGNEQFF. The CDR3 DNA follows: TGCAGTGCTAGAGCCGGGGGACTAGGAGGCAATGAGCAGTTCTTC.

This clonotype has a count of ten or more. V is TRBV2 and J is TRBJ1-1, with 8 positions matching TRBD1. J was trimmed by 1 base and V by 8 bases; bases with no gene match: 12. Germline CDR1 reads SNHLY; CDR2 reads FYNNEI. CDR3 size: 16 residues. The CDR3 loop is CASEEGAGGRNTEAFF. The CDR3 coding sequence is TGTGCCAGCGAGGAGGGGGCAGGGGGCAGGAACACTGAAGCTTTCTTT.

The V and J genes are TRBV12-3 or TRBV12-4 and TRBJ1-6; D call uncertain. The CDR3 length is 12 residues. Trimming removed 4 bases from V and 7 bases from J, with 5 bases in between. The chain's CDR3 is CASSYQNSPLHF. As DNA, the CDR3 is TGTGCCAGCAGTTACCAGAATTCACCCCTCCACTTT.

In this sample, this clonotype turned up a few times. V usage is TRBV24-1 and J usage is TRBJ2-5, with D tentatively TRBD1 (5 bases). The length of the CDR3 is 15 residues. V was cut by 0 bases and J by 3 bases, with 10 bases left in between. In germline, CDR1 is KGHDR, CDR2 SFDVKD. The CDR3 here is CATSDLKGREETQYF. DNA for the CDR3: TGTGCCACCAGTGATTTGAAGGGCAGGGAAGAGACCCAGTACTTC.

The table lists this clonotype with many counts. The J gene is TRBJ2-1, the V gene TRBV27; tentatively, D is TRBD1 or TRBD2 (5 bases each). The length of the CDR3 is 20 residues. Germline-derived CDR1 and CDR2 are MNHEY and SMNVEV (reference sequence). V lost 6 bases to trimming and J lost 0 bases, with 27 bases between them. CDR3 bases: TGTGCCAGCAGCCCCTACCCCAGAACTAGTCAGGGTAGCTCCTACAATGAGCAGTTCTTC. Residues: CASSPYPRTSQGSSYNEQFF.

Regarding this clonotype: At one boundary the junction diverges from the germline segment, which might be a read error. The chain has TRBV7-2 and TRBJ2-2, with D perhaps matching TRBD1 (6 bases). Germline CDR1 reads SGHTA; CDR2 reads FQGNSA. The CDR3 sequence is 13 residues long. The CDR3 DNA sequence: TGTGCCAGCAGCTTAGCGGGGGCCGGGGAGCTGCTTTTT. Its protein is CASSLAGAGELLF.

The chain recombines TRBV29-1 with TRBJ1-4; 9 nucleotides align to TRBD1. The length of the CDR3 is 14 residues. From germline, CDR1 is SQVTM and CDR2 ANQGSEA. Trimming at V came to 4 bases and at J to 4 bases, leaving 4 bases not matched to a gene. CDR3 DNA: TGCAGCGTTGGCGGGACAGGGATTAATGAAAAACTGTTTTTT. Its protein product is CSVGGTGINEKLFF.

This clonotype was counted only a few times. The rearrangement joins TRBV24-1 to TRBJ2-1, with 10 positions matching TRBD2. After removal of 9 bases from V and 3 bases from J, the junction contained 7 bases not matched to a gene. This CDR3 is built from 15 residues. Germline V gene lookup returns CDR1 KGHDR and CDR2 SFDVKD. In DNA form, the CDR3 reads TGTGCCACCGCTGCTATAGCGGGAGGCTACAATGAGCAGTTCTTC. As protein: CATAAIAGGYNEQFF.

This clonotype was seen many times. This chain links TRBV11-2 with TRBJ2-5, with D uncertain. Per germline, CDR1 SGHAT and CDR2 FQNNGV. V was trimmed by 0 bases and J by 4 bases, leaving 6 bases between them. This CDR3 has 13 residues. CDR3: CASSLEPRETQYF. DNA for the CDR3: TGTGCCAGCAGCTTAGAGCCTCGAGAGACCCAGTACTTC.

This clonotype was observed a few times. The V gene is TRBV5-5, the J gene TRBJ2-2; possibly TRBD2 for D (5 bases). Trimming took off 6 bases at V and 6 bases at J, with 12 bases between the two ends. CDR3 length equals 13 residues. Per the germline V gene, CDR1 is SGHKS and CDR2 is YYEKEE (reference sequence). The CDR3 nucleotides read TGTGCCAGCATCCGCCAGGAGGCCGGGGAGCTGTTTTTT. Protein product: CASIRQEAGELFF.

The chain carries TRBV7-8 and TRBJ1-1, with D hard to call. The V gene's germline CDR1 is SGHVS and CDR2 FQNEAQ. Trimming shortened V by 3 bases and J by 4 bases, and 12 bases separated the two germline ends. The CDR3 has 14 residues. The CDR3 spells CASSFYDSGTEAFF. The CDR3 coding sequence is TGTGCCAGCAGCTTTTATGACTCGGGCACTGAAGCTTTCTTT.

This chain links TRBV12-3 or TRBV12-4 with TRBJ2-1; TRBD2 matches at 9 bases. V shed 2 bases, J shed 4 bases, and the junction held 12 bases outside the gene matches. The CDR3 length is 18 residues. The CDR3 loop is CASSLHSSGISKYNEQFF. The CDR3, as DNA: TGTGCCAGCAGTTTACACTCTAGCGGGATTTCGAAGTACAATGAGCAGTTCTTC.

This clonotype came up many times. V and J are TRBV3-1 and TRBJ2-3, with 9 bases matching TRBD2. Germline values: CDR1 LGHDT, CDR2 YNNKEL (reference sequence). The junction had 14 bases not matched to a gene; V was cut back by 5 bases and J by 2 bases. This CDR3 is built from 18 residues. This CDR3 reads CASSGGKREAFYTDTQYF. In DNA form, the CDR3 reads TGTGCCAGCAGCGGGGGAAAGCGGGAGGCCTTTTACACAGATACGCAGTATTTT.